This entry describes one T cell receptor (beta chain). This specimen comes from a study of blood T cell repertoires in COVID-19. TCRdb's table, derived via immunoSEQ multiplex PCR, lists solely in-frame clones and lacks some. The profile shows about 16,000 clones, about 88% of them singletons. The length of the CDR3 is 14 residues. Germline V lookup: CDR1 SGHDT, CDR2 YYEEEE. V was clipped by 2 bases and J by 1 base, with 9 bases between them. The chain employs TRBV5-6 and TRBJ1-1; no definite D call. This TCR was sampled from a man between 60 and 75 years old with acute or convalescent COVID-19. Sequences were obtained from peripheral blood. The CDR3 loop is CASSFPGSNTEAFF. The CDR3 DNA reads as TGTGCCAGCAGCTTCCCGGGATCGAACACTGAAGCTTTCTTT.